This T cell receptor beta chain was found in a study of blood T cell repertoires in COVID-19. In the study's own analysis: Estimation of nucleated cell counts relied on the amplification of reference gene primers. Libraries were prepared by immunoSEQ multiplex PCR; TCRdb keeps only in-frame clonotypes and omits some of them. The D gene and trimming were derived from the DNA, and the V and J assignments and clone size from that table. Of just over 60,000 clones in the sample, more than 70% were seen once. Patients of the Seattle cohort, enrolled during active infection, were followed longitudinally. Between the trimmed V and J ends, which lost 4 bases and 8 bases, there was a span of 18 bases. The CDR3 sequence is 16 residues long. The germline CDR1 and CDR2 sequences are MNHNY and SVGAGI (reference sequence).

The chain carries TRBV6-6 and TRBJ1-6; possibly TRBD1 for D (6 bases). The sequenced sample was peripheral blood. This sequence was found in a man under 40 with COVID-19, enrolled during active disease. CDR3 sequence (DNA): TGTGCCAGCAGTTCCCCTACAGGGTCCCATCATTCACCCCTCCACTTT. This encodes CASSSPTGSHHSPLHF.